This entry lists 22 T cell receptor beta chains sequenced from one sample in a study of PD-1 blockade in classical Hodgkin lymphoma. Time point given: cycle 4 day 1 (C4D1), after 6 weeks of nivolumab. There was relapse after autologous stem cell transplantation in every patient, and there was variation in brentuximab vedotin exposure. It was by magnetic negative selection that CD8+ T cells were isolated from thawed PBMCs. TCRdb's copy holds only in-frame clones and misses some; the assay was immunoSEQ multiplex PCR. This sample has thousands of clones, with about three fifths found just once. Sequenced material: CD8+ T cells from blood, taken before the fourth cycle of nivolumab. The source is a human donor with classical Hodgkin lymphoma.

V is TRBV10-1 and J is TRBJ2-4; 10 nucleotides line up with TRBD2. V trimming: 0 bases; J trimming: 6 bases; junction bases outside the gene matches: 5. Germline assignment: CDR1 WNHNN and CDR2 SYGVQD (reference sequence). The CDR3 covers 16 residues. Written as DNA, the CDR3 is TGCGCCAGCAGTGAGTCGTCTAGCGGGAGACCAAACATTCAGTACTTC. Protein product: CASSESSSGRPNIQYF.

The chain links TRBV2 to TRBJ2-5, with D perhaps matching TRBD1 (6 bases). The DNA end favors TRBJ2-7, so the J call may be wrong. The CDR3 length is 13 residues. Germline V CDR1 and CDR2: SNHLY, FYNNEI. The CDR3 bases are TGTGCCAGCAGTACCGGGACAAACTACGAGCAGTACTTC. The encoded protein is CASSTGTNYEQYF.

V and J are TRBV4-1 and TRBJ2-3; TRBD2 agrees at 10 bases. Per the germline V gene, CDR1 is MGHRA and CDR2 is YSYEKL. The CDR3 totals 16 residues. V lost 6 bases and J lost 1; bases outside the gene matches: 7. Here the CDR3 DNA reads TGCGCCAGCAGATTTGACCTAGCGGGAGGCACAGATACGCAGTATTTT. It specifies CASRFDLAGGTDTQYF.

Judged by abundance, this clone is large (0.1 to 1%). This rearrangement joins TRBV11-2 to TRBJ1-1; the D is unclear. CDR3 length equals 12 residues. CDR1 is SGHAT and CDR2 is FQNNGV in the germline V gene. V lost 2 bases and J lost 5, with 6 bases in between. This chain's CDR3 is CASSLLGTEAFF. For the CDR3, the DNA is TGTGCCAGCAGCTTACTGGGGACTGAAGCTTTCTTT.

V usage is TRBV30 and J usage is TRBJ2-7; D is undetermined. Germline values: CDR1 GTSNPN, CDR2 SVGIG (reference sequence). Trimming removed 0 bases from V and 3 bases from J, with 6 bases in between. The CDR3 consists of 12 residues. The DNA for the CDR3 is TGTGCCTGGAGTGTACCCCACTACGAGCAGTACTTC. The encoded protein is CAWSVPHYEQYF.

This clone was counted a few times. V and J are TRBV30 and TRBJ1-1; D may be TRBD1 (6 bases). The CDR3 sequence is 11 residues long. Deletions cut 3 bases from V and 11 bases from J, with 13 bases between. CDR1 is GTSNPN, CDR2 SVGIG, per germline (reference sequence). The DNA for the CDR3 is TGTGCCTGGAGAAGGAACAGGGACGCTTTCTTT. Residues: CAWRRNRDAFF.

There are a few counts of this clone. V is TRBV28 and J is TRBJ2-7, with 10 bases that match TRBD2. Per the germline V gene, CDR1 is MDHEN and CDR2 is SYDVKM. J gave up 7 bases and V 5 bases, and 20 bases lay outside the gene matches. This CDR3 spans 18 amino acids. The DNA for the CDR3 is TGTGCCAGCAGTCCCCCCCCGGGGCTAGCGGGAGATTTGGGGGAGCAGTACTTC. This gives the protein CASSPPPGLAGDLGEQYF.

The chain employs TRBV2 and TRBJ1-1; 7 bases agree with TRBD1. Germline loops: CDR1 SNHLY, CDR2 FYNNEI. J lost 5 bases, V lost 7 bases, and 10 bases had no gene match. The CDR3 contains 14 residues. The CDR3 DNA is TGTGCCAGCAAGGGGACAGCCCGGGAGACTGAAGCTTTCTTT. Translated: CASKGTARETEAFF.

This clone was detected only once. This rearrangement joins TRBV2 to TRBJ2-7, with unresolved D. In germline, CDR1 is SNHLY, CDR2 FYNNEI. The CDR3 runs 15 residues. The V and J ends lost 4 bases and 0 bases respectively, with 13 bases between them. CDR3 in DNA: TGTGCCAGCAGTGGTTGGCAGAATTTCTCCTACGAGCAGTACTTC. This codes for CASSGWQNFSYEQYF.

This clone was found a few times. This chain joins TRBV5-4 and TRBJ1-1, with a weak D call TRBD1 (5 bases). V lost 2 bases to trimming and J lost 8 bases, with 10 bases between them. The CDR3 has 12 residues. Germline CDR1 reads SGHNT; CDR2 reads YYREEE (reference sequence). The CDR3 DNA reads TGTGCCAGCAGCTTCGGGGGGTTGGAAGCTTTCTTT. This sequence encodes CASSFGGLEAFF.

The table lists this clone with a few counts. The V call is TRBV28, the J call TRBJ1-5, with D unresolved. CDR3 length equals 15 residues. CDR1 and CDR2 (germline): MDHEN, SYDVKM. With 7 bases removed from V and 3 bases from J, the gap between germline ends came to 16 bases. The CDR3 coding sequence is TGTGCCAGCACCTTGACAAGGCTGGTCAATCAGCCCCAGCATTTT. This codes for CASTLTRLVNQPQHF.

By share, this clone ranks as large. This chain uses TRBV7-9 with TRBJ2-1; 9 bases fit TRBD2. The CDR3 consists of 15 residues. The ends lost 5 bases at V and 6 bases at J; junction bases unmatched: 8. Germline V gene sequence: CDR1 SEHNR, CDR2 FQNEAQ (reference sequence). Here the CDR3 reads CASSALAGDGNEQFF. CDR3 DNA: TGTGCCAGCAGCGCGTTAGCGGGAGACGGCAATGAGCAGTTCTTC.

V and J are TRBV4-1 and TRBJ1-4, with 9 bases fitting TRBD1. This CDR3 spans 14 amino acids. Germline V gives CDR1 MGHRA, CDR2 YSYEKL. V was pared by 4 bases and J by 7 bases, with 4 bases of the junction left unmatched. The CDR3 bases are TGCGCCAGCAGCCGGTTGACAGGGGGTGAAAAACTGTTTTTT. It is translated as CASSRLTGGEKLFF.

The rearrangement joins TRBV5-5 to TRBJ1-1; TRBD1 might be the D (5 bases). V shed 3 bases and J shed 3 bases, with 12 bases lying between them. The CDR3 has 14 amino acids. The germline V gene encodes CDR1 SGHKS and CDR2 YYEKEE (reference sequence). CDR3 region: CASSWRGDHTEAFF. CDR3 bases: TGTGCCAGCAGCTGGAGGGGTGATCACACTGAAGCTTTCTTT. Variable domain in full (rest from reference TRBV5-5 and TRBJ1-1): DAGVTQSPTHLIKTRGQQVTLRCSPISGHKSVSWYQQVLGQGPQFIFQYYEKEERGRGNFPDRFSARQFPNYSSELNVNALLLGDSALYLCASSWRGDHTEAFFGQGTRLTVV.

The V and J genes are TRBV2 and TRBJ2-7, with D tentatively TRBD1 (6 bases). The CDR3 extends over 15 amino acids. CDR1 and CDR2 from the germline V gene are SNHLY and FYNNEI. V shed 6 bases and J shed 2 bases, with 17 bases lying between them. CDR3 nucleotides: TGTGCCAGCAGGGTAGACAGGACACCTACCTACGAGCAGTACTTC. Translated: CASRVDRTPTYEQYF.

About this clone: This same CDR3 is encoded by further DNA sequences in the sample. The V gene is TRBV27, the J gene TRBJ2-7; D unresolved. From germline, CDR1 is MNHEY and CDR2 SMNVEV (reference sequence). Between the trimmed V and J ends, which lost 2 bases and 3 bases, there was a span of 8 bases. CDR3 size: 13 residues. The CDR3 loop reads CASSLGNYYEQYF. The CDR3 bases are TGTGCCAGCAGTTTAGGGAACTACTACGAGCAGTACTTC.

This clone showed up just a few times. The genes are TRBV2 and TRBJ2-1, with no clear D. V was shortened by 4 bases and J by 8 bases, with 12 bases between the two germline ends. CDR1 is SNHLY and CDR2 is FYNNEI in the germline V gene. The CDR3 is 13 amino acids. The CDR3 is CASSGVLVDEQFF. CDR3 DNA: TGTGCCAGCAGTGGGGTGTTAGTCGATGAGCAGTTCTTC.

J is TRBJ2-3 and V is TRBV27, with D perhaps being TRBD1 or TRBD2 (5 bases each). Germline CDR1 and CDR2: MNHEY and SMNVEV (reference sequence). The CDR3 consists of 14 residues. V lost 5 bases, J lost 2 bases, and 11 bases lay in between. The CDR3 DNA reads TGTGCCAGCAGTGCTAGCAGGGCCACAGATACGCAGTATTTT. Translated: CASSASRATDTQYF.

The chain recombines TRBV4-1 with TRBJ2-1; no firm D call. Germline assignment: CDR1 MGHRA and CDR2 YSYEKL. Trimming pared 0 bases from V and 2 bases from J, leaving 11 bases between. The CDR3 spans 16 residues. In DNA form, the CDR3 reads TGCGCCAGCAGCCAAGAGGTGACAATTACCTACAATGAGCAGTTCTTC. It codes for CASSQEVTITYNEQFF.

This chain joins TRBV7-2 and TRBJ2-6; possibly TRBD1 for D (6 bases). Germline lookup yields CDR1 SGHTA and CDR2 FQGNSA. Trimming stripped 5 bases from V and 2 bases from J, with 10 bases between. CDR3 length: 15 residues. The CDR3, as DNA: TGTGCCAGCAGCCTCAGGGGTACTGGGGCCAACGTCCTGACTTTC. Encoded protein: CASSLRGTGANVLTF. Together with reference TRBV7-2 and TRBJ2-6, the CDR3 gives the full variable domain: GAGVSQSPSNKVTEKGKDVELRCDPISGHTALYWYRQSLGQGLEFLIYFQGNSAPDKSGLPSDRFSAERTGGSVSTLTIQRTQQEDSAVYLCASSLRGTGANVLTFGAGSRLTVL.

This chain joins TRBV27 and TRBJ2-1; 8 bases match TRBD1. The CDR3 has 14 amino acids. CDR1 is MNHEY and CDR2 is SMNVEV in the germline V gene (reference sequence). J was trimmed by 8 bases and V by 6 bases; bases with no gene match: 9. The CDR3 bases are TGTGCCAGCAGCCATCACAGGGGGTCTGATGAGCAGTTCTTC. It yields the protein CASSHHRGSDEQFF.

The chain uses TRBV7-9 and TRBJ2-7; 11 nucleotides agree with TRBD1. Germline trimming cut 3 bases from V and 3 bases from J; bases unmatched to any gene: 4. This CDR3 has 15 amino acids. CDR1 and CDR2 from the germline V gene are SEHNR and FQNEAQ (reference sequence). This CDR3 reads CASSFGQGAYYEQYF. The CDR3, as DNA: TGTGCCAGCAGCTTTGGACAGGGGGCTTACTACGAGCAGTACTTC.